Given below is one T cell receptor (beta chain) in context. No DNA is given; TCRdb re-called the 5' RACE reads and lists each CDR3 protein once. Here the sample table reports about 260,000 distinct CDR3 sequences. The data derive from a study of T cells expressing NK-cell markers. CDR1 is LGHDT and CDR2 is YNNKEL in the germline V gene (reference sequence). The CDR3 contains 14 residues. This TCR derives from a woman aged 18-70 years in good health. Input material: blood T cells: a sorted CD56 or NKG2C T cell subset, CD4+ or CD8+ T cells, or bulk PBMC T cells (not recorded which). The rearrangement joins TRBV3-1 to TRBJ2-2. The CDR3 reads CASSHSGTTGELFF.